The rows below give T cell receptor beta chains drawn from one sample of a study of post-analysis software for immune sequencing data. TCRdb independently ran MiXCR on the PCR reads; one entry per CDR3 protein. The table shows 600,000 to 700,000 distinct CDR3 sequences, with approximately 59% occurring only once. Sequencing input: blood. The source of these receptors is a girl aged 2 to 9 with multiple sclerosis. Both conserved end residues are trimmed from each CDR3. The D gene is left open where the match is weak.

>TRBD2|TRBV5-1
ASSSPNTSSGKAYNEQF
>-|TRBV12-3/TRBV12-4
ASNSLLGGDQPQH
>-|TRBV13
ASSLEQDICEQY
>TRBD2|TRBV3-1
ASSQNRLADEQY
>TRBD2|TRBV20-1
SFPGLAGVQDTQY
>-|TRBV6-1
ASSERTYWNQH
>-|TRBV27
ASSTESYRATTEAF
>-|TRBV4-2
ASSPTQRAHHEQY
>TRBD2|TRBV5-1
ASGPTSGTYNEQF
>TRBD1|TRBV20-1
SASKGAPDTQY
>-|TRBV29-1
SVNDRRVGGEQY
>TRBD1|TRBV10-3
ATSGGTGVETQY
>-|TRBV11-2
ASSPLNTAHEQY
>-|TRBV7-9
ASSLVFGGLDRSGANVLT
>TRBD2|TRBV10-2
ASKGLDHQNIQY
>-|TRBV20-1
SASPLLFTDTQY
>TRBD1|TRBV12-3/TRBV12-4
ASSFRTGGTRNTEAF
>-|TRBV4-1
ASSQEYDSSYNSPLH
>TRBD2|TRBV20-1
SARFAGTSWPYEQY
>TRBD1|TRBV12-3/TRBV12-4
ASRATGWADTQY
>TRBD2|TRBV20-1
SAKGLAGSSSYNEQF
>TRBD1|TRBV6-5
ASSRDRASEKLF
>TRBD2|TRBV27
ASSLTSGRAYDTQY
>-|TRBV5-1
ASSLAGQTYEQY
>-|TRBV4-1
ASSHADTPNTEAF
>-|TRBV14
ASSQDIPDTPMGQY
>-|TRBV7-2
ASSLGADPREQF
>-|TRBV5-1
ASSLNVGLTNYGYT
>TRBD2|TRBV12-3/TRBV12-4
ASSLAAGVETQY
>-|TRBV18
ASSPGRDTSYEQY
>-|TRBV29-1
SVLGSLLSSYNEQF
>TRBD2|TRBV7-2
ASSLETSGGYAQY
>-|TRBV25-1
ASSESAGTYEQY
>TRBD1|TRBV6-6
ASSRTGGLETQY
>-|TRBV28
ASFRGTDTQY
>TRBD1|TRBV6-2/TRBV6-3
ASKHHRGSGANVLT
>-|TRBV10-1
ASSEFLGTHNEQF
>-|TRBV21-1
ASSKVLDYPYNEQF
>-|TRBV2
ASSDGRSYEQY
>-|TRBV29-1
SVGGNYGTENIQY
>-|TRBV4-3
ASSQGLAAEETQY
>TRBD2|TRBV6-2/TRBV6-3
ASSFPRTSGARDTQY
>TRBD1|TRBV7-2
ASSSSPGQGAFIQY
>-|TRBV5-6
ASSSGGYEQY
>-|TRBV12-3/TRBV12-4
ASSLEAGIYGYT
>TRBD1|TRBV18
ASSPGDRRNYGYT